The next 11 T cell receptor beta chains were all read from a single sample in a study of T-cell reconstitution after alpha-beta-depleted transplantation in children. Unique molecular identifiers were used to barcode this TCRbeta library. TCRdb processed the PCR reads anew with MiXCR; each CDR3 protein has one entry. The sample includes tens of thousands of distinct CDR3 sequences, approximately 7.4% of them seen just once. The starting material was PBMCs from the stem cell graft donor, obtained from the stem cell graft. The receptor source for this set is a human donor who donated a stem cell graft to a child with acute lymphoblastic leukemia.

This clonotype was seen many times. The chain recombines TRBV15 with TRBJ2-5; 11 bases agree with TRBD2. Trimming cost V 3 bases and J 5 bases; bases outside gene matches: 11. The length of the CDR3 is 17 residues. Per germline, CDR1 LNHNV and CDR2 YYDKDF (reference sequence). CDR3 sequence reads: CATSSDTSGSRQETQYF. DNA of the CDR3: TGTGCCACCAGCAGTGATACTAGCGGGAGTAGGCAGGAGACCCAGTACTTC.

CDR3 region: CASSFTRGSGNTIYF. The CDR3 DNA is TGTGCCAGCAGTTTTACAAGGGGATCTGGAAACACCATATATTTT. The chain carries TRBV27 and TRBJ1-3; a possible D gene is TRBD1 (5 bases). The CDR3 loop spans 15 amino acids. Per germline, CDR1 MNHEY and CDR2 SMNVEV (reference sequence). Trimming took 3 bases from V and 1 from J, leaving 10 bases between them.

In this sample, this clonotype turned up many times. J is TRBJ1-2 and V is TRBV4-3; no clear D gene. Germline CDR1 is LGHNA and CDR2 is YSLEER. The CDR3 sequence is 18 residues long. The germline V and J ends were trimmed by 2 bases and 3 bases, with 22 bases remaining between them. CDR3 coding DNA: TGCGCCAGCAGCCAAAGATGGCCTTGGACGGTGGGTGACTATGGCTACACCTTC. Protein: CASSQRWPWTVGDYGYTF.

This chain connects TRBV20-1 to TRBJ2-1; TRBD2 matches at 9 bases. Germline lookup yields CDR1 DFQATT and CDR2 SNEGSKA (reference sequence). The V and J ends lost 4 bases and 2 bases, in that order; junction bases with no gene match: 6. This CDR3 spans 15 amino acids. The CDR3 coding sequence is TGCAGTGCTAATATGGCTAGCGGGACCTACAATGAGCAGTTCTTC. Protein sequence: CSANMASGTYNEQFF.

At least ten counts were recorded for this clonotype. The V gene is TRBV3-1, the J gene TRBJ2-4, with TRBD1 as a possible D gene (6 bases). This CDR3 spans 16 amino acids. The ends were cut back, 2 bases at V and 1 base at J, with 12 bases in the middle. Germline assignment: CDR1 LGHDT and CDR2 YNNKEL (reference sequence). CDR3: CASSQKSTGAKNIQYF. DNA of the CDR3: TGTGCCAGCAGCCAAAAATCTACAGGGGCCAAAAACATTCAGTACTTC.

The table lists this clonotype with many counts. This chain joins TRBV27 and TRBJ2-4; D is possibly TRBD2 (6 bases). Germline V CDR1 and CDR2: MNHEY, SMNVEV (reference sequence). V was cut by 11 bases and J by 0 bases, with 14 bases left in between. This CDR3 comprises 14 residues. CDR3 nucleotide sequence: TGTGCCTCGGGGGTAGTCCCAGCCAAAAACATTCAGTACTTC. Amino acids: CASGVVPAKNIQYF.

This clonotype was found many times. The chain carries TRBV25-1 and TRBJ2-2; TRBD1 matches 9 bases. The CDR3 sequence is 15 residues long. From germline, CDR1 is MGHDK and CDR2 SYGVNS. Trimming at V came to 3 bases and at J to 5 bases, leaving 4 bases not matched to a gene. CDR3 in amino acids: CASSEGGQGTGELFF. The CDR3 nucleotides read TGTGCCAGCAGTGAGGGGGGACAGGGTACCGGGGAGCTGTTTTTT.

This clonotype was observed many times. The V call is TRBV5-1, the J call TRBJ2-5, with 7 bases aligning to TRBD2. CDR3 length: 14 amino acids. With V trimmed by 2 bases and J by 2 bases, 3 bases remained unmatched. Germline values: CDR1 SGHRS, CDR2 YFSETQ. The CDR3 reads CASSFTSAQETQYF. As DNA, the CDR3 is TGCGCCAGCAGCTTTACTAGCGCGCAAGAGACCCAGTACTTC.

This chain uses TRBV20-1 with TRBJ2-7; D tentatively reads TRBD1 or TRBD2 (7 bases each). V was shortened by 5 bases and J by 3 bases, with 20 bases between the two germline ends. CDR3 length: 15 residues. CDR1 and CDR2 from the germline V gene are DFQATT and SNEGSKA (reference sequence). CDR3: CSARGGGTANYEQYF. The CDR3 DNA reads as TGCAGTGCTCGCGGGGGTGGGACAGCAAACTACGAGCAGTACTTC.

This clonotype was detected ten times or more. This chain connects TRBV20-1 to TRBJ1-2; D remains ambiguous. V lost 0 bases and J lost 2, with 19 bases in between. In germline, CDR1 is DFQATT, CDR2 SNEGSKA (reference sequence). CDR3 length: 17 amino acids. CDR3 region: CSARDALRTRENYGYTF. CDR3 DNA: TGCAGTGCTAGAGATGCTCTCCGGACGAGGGAAAACTATGGCTACACCTTC.

In this sample, this clonotype turned up many times. The gene calls are TRBV2 and TRBJ2-1, with 8 nucleotides matching TRBD1. Germline values: CDR1 SNHLY, CDR2 FYNNEI. The ends lost 6 bases at V and 3 bases at J; junction bases unmatched: 7. The CDR3 is 15 residues long. Here the CDR3 DNA reads TGTGCCAGCAGGTACGACAGGGGAGTCTACAATGAGCAGTTCTTC. Protein product: CASRYDRGVYNEQFF.